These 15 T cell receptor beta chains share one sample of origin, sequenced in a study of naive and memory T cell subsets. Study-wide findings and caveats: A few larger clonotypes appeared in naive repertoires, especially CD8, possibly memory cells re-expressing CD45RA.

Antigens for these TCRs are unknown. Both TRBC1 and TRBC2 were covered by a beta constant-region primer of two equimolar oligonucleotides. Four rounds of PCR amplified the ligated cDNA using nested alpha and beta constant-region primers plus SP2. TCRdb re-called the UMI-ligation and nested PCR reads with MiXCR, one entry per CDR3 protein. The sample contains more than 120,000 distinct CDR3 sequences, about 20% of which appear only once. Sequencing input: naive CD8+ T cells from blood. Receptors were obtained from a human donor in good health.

The CDR3 region has the DNA TGTGCCAGCAGCCCGGGACAGGTAGGCACTGAAGCTTTCTTT. Translating it yields CASSPGQVGTEAFF. The rearrangement joins TRBV6-5 to TRBJ1-1; 8 positions agree with TRBD1. V lost 6 bases to trimming and J lost 4 bases; unmatched junction nucleotides: 7. CDR1 MNHEY and CDR2 SVGAGI come from the germline V gene. The CDR3 runs to 14 residues.

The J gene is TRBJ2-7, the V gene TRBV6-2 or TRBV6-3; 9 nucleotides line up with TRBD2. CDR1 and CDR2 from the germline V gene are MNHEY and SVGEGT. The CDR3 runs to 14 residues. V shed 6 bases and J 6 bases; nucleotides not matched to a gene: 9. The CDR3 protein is CASSLAGVRSEQYF. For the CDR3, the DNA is TGTGCCAGCAGCTTAGCGGGAGTACGGTCCGAGCAGTACTTC.

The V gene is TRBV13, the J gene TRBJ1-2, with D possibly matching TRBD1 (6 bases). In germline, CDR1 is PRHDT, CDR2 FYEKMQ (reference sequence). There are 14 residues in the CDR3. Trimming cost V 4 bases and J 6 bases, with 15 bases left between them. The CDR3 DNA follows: TGTGCCAGCAGCTCCGAGGACAGAAATGATGGCTACACCTTC. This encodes CASSSEDRNDGYTF.

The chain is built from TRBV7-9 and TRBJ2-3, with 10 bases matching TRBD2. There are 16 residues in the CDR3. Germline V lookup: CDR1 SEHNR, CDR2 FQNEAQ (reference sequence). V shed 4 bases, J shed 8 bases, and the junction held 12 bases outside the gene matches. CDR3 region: CASSSPTSGVPGTQYF. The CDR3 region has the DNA TGTGCCAGCAGCTCCCCCACTAGCGGGGTTCCCGGTACGCAGTATTTT.

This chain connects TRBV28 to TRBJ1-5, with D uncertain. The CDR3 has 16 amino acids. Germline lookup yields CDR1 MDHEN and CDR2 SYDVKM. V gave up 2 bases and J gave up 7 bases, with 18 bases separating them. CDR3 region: CASSLEFYRLGQPQHF. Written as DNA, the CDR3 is TGTGCCAGCAGTTTAGAGTTTTATCGGCTAGGGCAGCCCCAGCATTTT.

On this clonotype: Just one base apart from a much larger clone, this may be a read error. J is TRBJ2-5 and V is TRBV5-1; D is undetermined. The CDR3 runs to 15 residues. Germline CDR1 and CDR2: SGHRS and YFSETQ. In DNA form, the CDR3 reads TGCGCCAGCAGCTTGGCGGCTAGTTTTAGAGAGACCAAGTACTTC. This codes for CASSLAASFRETKYF.

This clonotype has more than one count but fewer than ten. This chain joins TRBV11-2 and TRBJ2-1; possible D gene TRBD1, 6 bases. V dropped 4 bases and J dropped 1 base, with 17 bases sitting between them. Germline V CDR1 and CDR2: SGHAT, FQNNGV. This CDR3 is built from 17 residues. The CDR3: CASSSPGHRRSYNEQFF. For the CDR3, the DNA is TGTGCCAGCAGCTCTCCGGGACACCGTCGTTCCTACAATGAGCAGTTCTTC.

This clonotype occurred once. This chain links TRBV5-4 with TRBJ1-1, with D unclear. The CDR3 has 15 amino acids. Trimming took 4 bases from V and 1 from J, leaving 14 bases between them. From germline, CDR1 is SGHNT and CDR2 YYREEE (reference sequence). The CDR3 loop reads CASSPTRGTNTEAFF. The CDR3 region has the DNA TGTGCCAGCAGCCCCACCCGGGGAACGAACACTGAAGCTTTCTTT.

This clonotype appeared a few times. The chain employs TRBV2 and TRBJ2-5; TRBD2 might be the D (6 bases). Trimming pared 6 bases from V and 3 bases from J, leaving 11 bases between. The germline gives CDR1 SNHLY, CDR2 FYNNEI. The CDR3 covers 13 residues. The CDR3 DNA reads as TGTGCCAGCAGCGGACTAAATGAAGAGACCCAGTACTTC. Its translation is CASSGLNEETQYF.

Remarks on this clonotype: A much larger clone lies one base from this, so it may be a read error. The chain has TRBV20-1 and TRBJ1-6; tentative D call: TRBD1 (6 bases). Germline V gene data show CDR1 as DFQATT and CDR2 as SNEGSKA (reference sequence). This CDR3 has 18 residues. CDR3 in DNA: TGCAGTGCTAGAGATTGGGAGACTGGGGGCTCCTATAATCCACCCCTCCACTTT. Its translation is CSARDWETGGSYNPPLHF.

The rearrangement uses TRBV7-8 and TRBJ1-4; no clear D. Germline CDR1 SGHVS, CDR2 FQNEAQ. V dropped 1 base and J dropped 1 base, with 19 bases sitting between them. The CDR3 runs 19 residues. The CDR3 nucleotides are TGTGCCAGCAGCTTAGACGGGGTTCTGGAGGCTGGAACTAATGAAAAACTGTTTTTT. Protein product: CASSLDGVLEAGTNEKLFF.

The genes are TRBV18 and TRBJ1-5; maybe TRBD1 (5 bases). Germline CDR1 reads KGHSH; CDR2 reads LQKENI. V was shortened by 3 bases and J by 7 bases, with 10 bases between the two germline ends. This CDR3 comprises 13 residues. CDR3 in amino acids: CASSPSGDQPQHF. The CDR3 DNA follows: TGTGCCAGCTCACCCTCGGGGGACCAGCCCCAGCATTTT.

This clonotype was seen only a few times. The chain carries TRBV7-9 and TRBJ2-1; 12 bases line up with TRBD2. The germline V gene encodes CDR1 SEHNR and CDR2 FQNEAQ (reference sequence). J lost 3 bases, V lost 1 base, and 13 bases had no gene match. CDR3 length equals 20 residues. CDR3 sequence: CASSLGSGLAGIAIYNEQFF. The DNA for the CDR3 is TGTGCCAGCAGCTTAGGCTCGGGACTAGCGGGTATTGCGATCTACAATGAGCAGTTCTTC.

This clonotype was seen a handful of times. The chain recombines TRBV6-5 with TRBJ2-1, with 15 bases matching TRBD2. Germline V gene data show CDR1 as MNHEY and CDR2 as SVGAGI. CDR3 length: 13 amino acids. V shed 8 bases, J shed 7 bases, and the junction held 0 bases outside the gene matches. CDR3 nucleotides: TGTGCCAGCGGGACTAGCGGGAGGAATGAGCAGTTCTTC. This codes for CASGTSGRNEQFF.

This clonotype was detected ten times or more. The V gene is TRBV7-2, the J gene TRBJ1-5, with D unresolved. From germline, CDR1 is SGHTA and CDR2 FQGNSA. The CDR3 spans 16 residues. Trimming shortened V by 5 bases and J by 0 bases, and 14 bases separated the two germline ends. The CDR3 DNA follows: TGTGCCAGCAGCCCATACGGGGATAATAGCAATCAGCCCCAGCATTTT. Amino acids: CASSPYGDNSNQPQHF.